Presented here are 16 T cell receptor beta chains from one specimen sequenced in a study of T-cell reconstitution after alpha-beta-depleted transplantation in children. Preparation of the TCRbeta library involved a method that used unique molecular identifiers. TCRdb reanalysed the PCR reads using MiXCR and keeps one entry per CDR3 protein. There are approximately 270,000 distinct CDR3 sequences in the sample; almost 10% occur only once, and roughly 9.1% lies in the top ten. Sequenced material: PBMCs from the stem cell graft donor, taken from the stem cell graft. The receptors originated from a human donor who donated a stem cell graft to a child with SCID.

This clonotype was detected only a few times. The chain is built from TRBV19 and TRBJ2-2; 9 bases match TRBD2. This CDR3 is 15 amino acids long. The germline V gene encodes CDR1 LNHDA and CDR2 SQIVND (reference sequence). Trimming removed 5 bases from V and 3 bases from J; junction bases left unmatched: 4. The CDR3 loop is CASSSIAGDTGELFF. DNA of the CDR3: TGTGCCAGTAGTTCAATAGCGGGGGACACCGGGGAGCTGTTTTTT.

J is TRBJ2-5 and V is TRBV5-1; unclear D gene. V was cut by 6 bases and J by 1 base, with 16 bases left in between. The length of the CDR3 is 15 residues. Germline values: CDR1 SGHRS, CDR2 YFSETQ. Here the CDR3 reads CASIWARKTQETQYF. As DNA, the CDR3 is TGCGCCAGCATCTGGGCCCGCAAAACCCAAGAGACCCAGTACTTC.

This clonotype came up many times. In nucleotides, the CDR3 is TGTGCCAGCAGTTCAACAGGGCCCTATGGCTACACCTTC. This codes for CASSSTGPYGYTF. The chain couples TRBV28 to TRBJ1-2, with a weak D call TRBD1 (6 bases). CDR1 and CDR2 from the germline V gene are MDHEN and SYDVKM. The length of the CDR3 is 13 residues. V was shortened by 4 bases and J by 4 bases, with 10 bases between the two germline ends.

This chain joins TRBV10-3 and TRBJ1-5, with TRBD1 matching over 7 bases. The CDR3 covers 14 residues. Germline V gives CDR1 ENHRY, CDR2 SYGVKD. V shed 5 bases and J 3 bases; nucleotides not matched to a gene: 4. The CDR3 reads CAISQGQYNQPQHF. DNA for the CDR3: TGTGCCATCAGTCAGGGACAGTACAATCAGCCCCAGCATTTT.

J is TRBJ2-7 and V is TRBV18; 9 bases agree with TRBD1. Germline loops: CDR1 KGHSH, CDR2 LQKENI. The CDR3 runs to 15 residues. V shed 3 bases, J shed 2 bases, and the junction held 5 bases outside the gene matches. In nucleotides, the CDR3 is TGTGCCAGCTCACCCGGACAGGGGACAGCCTACGAGCAGTACTTC. The encoded protein is CASSPGQGTAYEQYF.

This sequence joins TRBV7-6 and TRBJ2-7; D uncertain. CDR1 SGHVS and CDR2 FNYEAQ come from the germline V gene. The CDR3 covers 15 residues. With 0 bases removed from V and 6 bases from J, the gap between germline ends came to 15 bases. CDR3: CASSLAPAGPGEQYF. The CDR3 region has the DNA TGTGCCAGCAGCTTAGCGCCAGCTGGGCCGGGCGAGCAGTACTTC.

There are many counts of this clonotype. The chain has TRBV9 and TRBJ2-1, with 8 bases aligning to TRBD2. The CDR3 is made up of 14 amino acids. From germline, CDR1 is SGDLS and CDR2 YYNGEE. V shed 7 bases, J shed 3 bases, and the junction held 6 bases outside the gene matches. The CDR3 sequence is CASGGLAGYNEQFF. Here the CDR3 DNA reads TGTGCCAGCGGTGGGCTAGCGGGCTACAATGAGCAGTTCTTC.

This clonotype was counted between two and nine times. This chain joins TRBV6-1 and TRBJ1-4, with 7 nucleotides matching TRBD1. Germline lookup yields CDR1 MNHNS and CDR2 SASEGT. Trimming removed 6 bases from V and 8 bases from J; junction bases left unmatched: 6. This CDR3 region has 13 residues. The CDR3 loop is CASRTGWNEKLFF. CDR3 DNA: TGTGCCAGCAGGACAGGGTGGAACGAAAAACTGTTTTTT.

This clonotype was seen repeatedly, ten times or more. This chain links TRBV3-1 with TRBJ2-7, with D unresolved. The CDR3 is 14 amino acids. Trimming pared 4 bases from V and 2 bases from J, leaving 12 bases between. Germline CDR1 LGHDT, CDR2 YNNKEL (reference sequence). The CDR3 region has the DNA TGTGCCAGCAGCCCCCTTAACATCCCCTACGAGCAGTACTTC. It codes for CASSPLNIPYEQYF.

The rearrangement links TRBV4-1 to TRBJ2-5; 8 positions agree with TRBD2. CDR3 size: 15 residues. The J segment lost 8 bases and the V segment lost 1 base, leaving 9 bases of the junction unmatched. Germline V lookup: CDR1 MGHRA, CDR2 YSYEKL. The CDR3 region is CASSQVGQRGSTQYF. CDR3 DNA: TGCGCCAGCAGCCAAGTTGGCCAGCGGGGGTCAACCCAGTACTTC.

V is TRBV20-1 and J is TRBJ1-6, with D hard to call. This CDR3 is built from 13 residues. In germline, CDR1 is DFQATT, CDR2 SNEGSKA (reference sequence). V gave up 5 bases and J gave up 7 bases, with 12 bases separating them. Here the CDR3 reads CSAVAVGNSPLHF. CDR3 DNA: TGCAGTGCTGTAGCAGTGGGCAATTCACCCCTCCACTTT.

This clonotype was found a few times. The chain employs TRBV12-3 or TRBV12-4 and TRBJ2-7, with 7 nucleotides matching TRBD1. Trimming removed 1 base from V and 6 bases from J; junction bases left unmatched: 6. This CDR3 has 14 residues. CDR3 in DNA: TGTGCCAGCAGTTTAGAGGGGGCGCGTTCCGAGCAGTACTTC. This sequence encodes CASSLEGARSEQYF.

The table lists this clonotype with a few counts. The genes are TRBV7-9 and TRBJ2-1, with a tentative D call TRBD2 (5 bases). Germline V gene data show CDR1 as SEHNR and CDR2 as FQNEAQ (reference sequence). Trimming left V 5 bases short and J 9 bases short, with 14 bases between. The CDR3 has 13 amino acids. The CDR3 sequence is CASSLDVGSEQFF. For the CDR3, the DNA is TGTGCCAGCAGCCTGGACGTAGGGAGTGAGCAGTTCTTC.

This clonotype turned up a few times. The gene calls are TRBV19 and TRBJ1-1, with D uncertain. This CDR3 region has 13 residues. Germline V gives CDR1 LNHDA, CDR2 SQIVND (reference sequence). Trimming pared 6 bases from V and 1 base from J, leaving 9 bases between. CDR3 sequence reads: CASRGLENTEAFF. In DNA form, the CDR3 reads TGTGCCAGTAGGGGGTTGGAGAACACTGAAGCTTTCTTT.

This clonotype occurred a few times. This rearrangement joins TRBV4-1 to TRBJ1-3; tentative D call: TRBD1 (6 bases). CDR3 size: 16 residues. V was trimmed by 0 bases and J by 1 base, leaving 10 bases between them. Germline values: CDR1 MGHRA, CDR2 YSYEKL. The CDR3 sequence is CASSQEGGASGNTIYF. DNA of the CDR3: TGCGCCAGCAGCCAAGAAGGGGGGGCGTCTGGAAACACCATATATTTT.

Only a few counts were recorded for this clonotype. The J gene is TRBJ2-5, the V gene TRBV7-9, with 7 nucleotides matching TRBD2. Germline V gives CDR1 SEHNR, CDR2 FQNEAQ (reference sequence). The CDR3 totals 15 residues. The trim removed 2 bases at V and 6 bases at J, leaving 9 bases unmatched. The CDR3 DNA reads TGTGCCAGCAGCTTACTGAGGGAGGGGTTGCAGACCCAGTACTTC. Translating it yields CASSLLREGLQTQYF.